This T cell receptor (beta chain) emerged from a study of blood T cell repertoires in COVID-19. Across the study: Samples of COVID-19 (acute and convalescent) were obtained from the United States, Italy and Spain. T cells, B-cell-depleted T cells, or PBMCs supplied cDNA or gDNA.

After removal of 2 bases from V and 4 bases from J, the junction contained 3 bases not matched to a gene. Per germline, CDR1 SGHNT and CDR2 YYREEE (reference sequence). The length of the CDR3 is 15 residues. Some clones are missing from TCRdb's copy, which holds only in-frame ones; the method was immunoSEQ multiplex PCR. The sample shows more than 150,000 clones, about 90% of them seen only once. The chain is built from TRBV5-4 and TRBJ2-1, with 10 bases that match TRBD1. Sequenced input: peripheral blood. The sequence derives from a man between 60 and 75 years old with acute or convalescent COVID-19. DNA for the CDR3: TGTGCCAGCAGCTTAGGGGACAGGGGATACAATGAGCAGTTCTTC. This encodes CASSLGDRGYNEQFF.